This T cell receptor beta chain was obtained from a study of response to subunit inactivated influenza vaccine. Study findings and constraints: Researchers suggested that each seasonal influenza vaccination recruits few new T cells.

A word on this clonotype: Its antigen remains unknown.

MiXCR was run by TCRdb on the RT-PCR reads, yielding one entry per CDR3 protein. The profile shows 590,000 or so distinct CDR3 sequences, around 13% of them singletons. The specimen comprised PBMCs from blood, sampled 14 to 15 days before vaccination. The source of this sequence is a man aged 50 or older who received an inactivated influenza vaccine.

In DNA form, the CDR3 reads TGTGCCACCAGTGACCCCGGACTAGCGGGAACTTACAATGAGCAGTTCTTC. Translated, it gives CATSDPGLAGTYNEQFF. The chain employs TRBV24-1 and TRBJ2-1, with 12 bases fitting TRBD2. Trimming took 4 bases from V and 4 from J; bases not matched to a gene: 7. Germline CDR1 reads KGHDR; CDR2 reads SFDVKD. The CDR3 is 17 amino acids.